This entry lists 26 T cell receptor beta chains sequenced from one sample in a study of blood T cell repertoires in COVID-19. Assay used: immunoSEQ multiplex PCR; TCRdb lists only in-frame clones, some missing. The data show 100,000 to 150,000 clones, approximately 83% seen once. Sequencing was done on a sample of peripheral blood. The source is a man in his 60s with acute or convalescent COVID-19.

The gene calls are TRBV4-2 and TRBJ1-2; perhaps TRBD1 as D (5 bases). CDR3 length: 17 residues. Looked up from germline, CDR1 is LGHNA and CDR2 is YNFKEQ. Deletions cut 0 bases from V and 4 bases from J, with 18 bases between. CDR3 in amino acids: CASSQDRIRGSTYGYTF. The CDR3 DNA reads TGTGCCAGCAGCCAAGACCGGATACGGGGGTCTACCTATGGCTACACCTTC.

This sequence joins TRBV30 and TRBJ1-5; D is undetermined. The V end was cut by 1 base, the J end by 0 bases, with 7 bases between. The CDR3 consists of 14 residues. Germline loops: CDR1 GTSNPN, CDR2 SVGIG (reference sequence). The CDR3 loop is CAWSGLTSNQPQHF. CDR3 in DNA: TGTGCCTGGAGTGGACTCACTAGCAATCAGCCCCAGCATTTT.

The J gene is TRBJ1-1, the V gene TRBV6-5; 11 bases are a match to TRBD1. The V and J ends lost 8 bases and 8 bases, in that order; junction bases with no gene match: 4. Germline V gene data show CDR1 as MNHEY and CDR2 as SVGAGI. CDR3 size: 12 residues. The DNA for the CDR3 is TGTGCCAGCTGGAGGGACAGGGGGGAAGCTTTCTTT. Translated, it gives CASWRDRGEAFF.

The rearrangement joins TRBV27 to TRBJ1-4; D uncertain. Trimming pared 9 bases from V and 3 bases from J, leaving 14 bases between. The CDR3 consists of 14 residues. Per germline, CDR1 MNHEY and CDR2 SMNVEV (reference sequence). The CDR3: CASRRGLSNEKLFF. CDR3 bases: TGTGCCAGTCGTCGAGGACTCTCTAATGAAAAACTGTTTTTT.

The genes are TRBV5-1 and TRBJ2-7, with no clear D. Germline loops: CDR1 SGHRS, CDR2 YFSETQ. V lost 2 bases, J lost 0 bases, and 15 bases lay in between. The CDR3 runs 16 residues. The DNA of the CDR3 is TGCGCCAGCAGCTTCATGACCAGCGTCCGCTCCTACGAGCAGTACTTC. This sequence encodes CASSFMTSVRSYEQYF.

The rearrangement links TRBV30 to TRBJ1-1; perhaps TRBD1 as D (6 bases). V was shortened by 4 bases and J by 3 bases, with 6 bases between the two germline ends. Germline CDR1 reads GTSNPN; CDR2 reads SVGIG (reference sequence). This CDR3 has 11 amino acids. As DNA, the CDR3 is TGTGCCTGGACAGGGGACACTGAAGCTTTCTTT. Translating it yields CAWTGDTEAFF.

The J gene is TRBJ2-7, the V gene TRBV5-1; D is possibly TRBD1 (6 bases). This CDR3 is built from 12 residues. Germline loops: CDR1 SGHRS, CDR2 YFSETQ. V dropped 4 bases and J dropped 8 bases, with 13 bases sitting between them. The CDR3 loop is CASSRLGDKQYF. CDR3 nucleotide sequence: TGCGCCAGCAGCAGATTGGGGGACAAGCAGTACTTC.

This clone turned up a few times. The CDR3 DNA follows: TGCGCCAGCAGTGAAAGGGGGAACACTGAAGCTTTCTTT. As protein: CASSERGNTEAFF. The chain employs TRBV10-1 and TRBJ1-1, with D possibly being TRBD1 (5 bases). The CDR3 is 13 residues long. V lost 3 bases, J lost 1 base, and 6 bases lay in between. The germline gives CDR1 WNHNN, CDR2 SYGVQD (reference sequence).

This chain connects TRBV6-6 to TRBJ2-1; D might be TRBD2 (6 bases). The V end lost 6 bases, the J end lost 6 bases, and 12 bases lay between the germline ends. The CDR3 runs 13 residues. Per the germline V gene, CDR1 is MNHNY and CDR2 is SVGAGI (reference sequence). DNA for the CDR3: TGTGCCAGCAGGGGGCTAGCGAGCAATGAGCAGTTCTTC. It encodes CASRGLASNEQFF.

The rearrangement uses TRBV6-1 and TRBJ1-2, with 7 bases identical to TRBD1. With V trimmed by 0 bases and J by 5 bases, 6 bases remained unmatched. Germline-derived CDR1 and CDR2 are MNHNS and SASEGT. The CDR3 contains 15 residues. The CDR3 DNA reads TGTGCCAGCAGTGAAGCGACAGGGAAAGGGTATGGCTACACCTTC. Translation: CASSEATGKGYGYTF.

CDR3 in DNA: TGTGCCAGCAGTTCCCTGCTGTCGCGGCAGCCCCCCCGGCCCCAGCATTTT. It specifies CASSSLLSRQPPRPQHF. The V call is TRBV28, the J call TRBJ1-5; D is ambiguous. The CDR3 sequence is 17 residues long. Germline V gene sequence: CDR1 MDHEN, CDR2 SYDVKM. The V and J ends lost 4 bases and 9 bases respectively, with 25 bases between them.

The chain recombines TRBV29-1 with TRBJ1-2, with a tentative D call TRBD1 (5 bases). In germline, CDR1 is SQVTM, CDR2 ANQGSEA. This CDR3 is built from 12 residues. V lost 2 bases and J lost 6, with 10 bases in between. The CDR3 DNA sequence: TGCAGCGTTGAACCAGGGCAGGATGGCTACACCTTC. This sequence encodes CSVEPGQDGYTF.

The chain recombines TRBV7-2 with TRBJ1-4; TRBD1 might be the D (5 bases). Germline CDR1 and CDR2: SGHTA and FQGNSA. Trimming removed 1 base at V and 8 bases at J, with 8 bases between. This CDR3 is built from 13 residues. CDR3 sequence (DNA): TGTGCCAGCAGCTTAGGGGGCCGGGAAAAACTGTTTTTT. Translation: CASSLGGREKLFF. Together with reference TRBV7-2 and TRBJ1-4, the CDR3 gives the full variable domain: GAGVSQSPSNKVTEKGKDVELRCDPISGHTALYWYRQSLGQGLEFLIYFQGNSAPDKSGLPSDRFSAERTGGSVSTLTIQRTQQEDSAVYLCASSLGGREKLFFGSGTQLSVL.

The chain links TRBV5-4 to TRBJ1-2; TRBD1 matches 11 bases. From germline, CDR1 is SGHNT and CDR2 YYREEE (reference sequence). This CDR3 spans 16 amino acids. The V and J ends lost 4 bases and 14 bases, in that order; junction bases with no gene match: 19. CDR3 in amino acids: CASSPDRGRVSSLITF. CDR3 coding DNA: TGTGCCAGCAGCCCGGACAGGGGGCGGGTGTCGAGCCTAATAACCTTC.

V usage is TRBV5-1 and J usage is TRBJ1-2; D possibly corresponds to TRBD1 (6 bases). The CDR3 has 15 amino acids. Trimming took 4 bases from V and 8 from J, leaving 21 bases between them. From germline, CDR1 is SGHRS and CDR2 YFSETQ. The CDR3 protein is CASSPVPSGVGGYTF. DNA of the CDR3: TGCGCCAGCAGCCCAGTACCTTCAGGGGTGGGGGGCTACACCTTC.

The chain employs TRBV10-3 and TRBJ1-1; D may be TRBD1 (5 bases). Germline CDR1 reads ENHRY; CDR2 reads SYGVKD. This CDR3 has 13 amino acids. V lost 0 bases and J lost 8, with 10 bases in between. CDR3 in DNA: TGTGCCATCAGTGAGTCCGGGGGAGAGGAAGCTTTCTTT. It codes for CAISESGGEEAFF.

In its sample, this clone was seen a few times. The chain uses TRBV19 and TRBJ1-5, with D possibly being TRBD1 (5 bases). This CDR3 contains 13 residues. CDR1 LNHDA and CDR2 SQIVND come from the germline V gene (reference sequence). Trimming left V 7 bases short and J 3 bases short, with 10 bases between. DNA of the CDR3: TGTGCCAGTACTGGGGCCTTCAATCAGCCCCAGCATTTT. Translating it yields CASTGAFNQPQHF. Based on the CDR3 plus reference TRBV19 and TRBJ1-5, the full variable domain is DGGITQSPKYLFRKEGQNVTLSCEQNLNHDAMYWYRQDPGQGLRLIYYSQIVNDFQKGDIAEGYSVSREKKESFPLTVTSAQKNPTAFYLCASTGAFNQPQHFGDGTRLSIL.

The V and J genes are TRBV19 and TRBJ1-6; TRBD1 matches 10 bases. The CDR3 is 17 residues long. With 6 bases clipped from V and 10 bases from J, the junction kept 15 bases outside the gene matches. Germline assignment: CDR1 LNHDA and CDR2 SQIVND (reference sequence). CDR3 protein: CASSPTSSGTGASPLHF. In DNA, the CDR3 is TGTGCCAGTAGCCCTACGTCCTCCGGGACAGGGGCCTCACCCCTCCACTTT.

Written as DNA, the CDR3 is TGTGCCAGCAGCTTAGATTCTCCCGAGGCCAGGGGGCGCCGATGGAATGAGCAGTTCTTC. It codes for CASSLDSPEARGRRWNEQFF. The V and J genes are TRBV11-2 and TRBJ2-1, with 8 bases aligning to TRBD1. V shed 0 bases, J shed 7 bases, and the junction held 20 bases outside the gene matches. CDR3 length: 20 amino acids. Germline V CDR1 and CDR2: SGHAT, FQNNGV.

This chain connects TRBV18 to TRBJ2-5, with 8 bases identical to TRBD1. V lost 4 bases, J lost 7 bases, and 11 bases stayed unmatched. The CDR3 spans 15 residues. Germline V gives CDR1 KGHSH, CDR2 LQKENI. CDR3 in amino acids: CASSRTGPSMGTQYF. CDR3 coding DNA: TGTGCCAGCTCACGGACAGGGCCCTCAATGGGGACCCAGTACTTC.

This clone has a handful of counts. The J gene is TRBJ1-2, the V gene TRBV29-1, with D perhaps TRBD1 (5 bases). The V gene lost 5 bases and the J gene lost 9 bases, with 13 bases spanning the gap. Germline V gene sequence: CDR1 SQVTM, CDR2 ANQGSEA. The CDR3 runs 11 residues. CDR3 region: CSVSGGISYTF. Here the CDR3 DNA reads TGCAGCGTTAGCGGGGGAATCAGCTACACCTTC.

The CDR3 loop is CASSDESNQPQHF. The CDR3 nucleotides are TGTGCCAGCAGTGACGAGAGCAATCAGCCCCAGCATTTT. The J gene is TRBJ1-5, the V gene TRBV2; D is undetermined. This CDR3 contains 13 residues. Germline lookup yields CDR1 SNHLY and CDR2 FYNNEI. Trimming removed 3 bases at V and 1 base at J, with 4 bases between.

The rearrangement uses TRBV7-9 and TRBJ1-1, with 9 bases matching TRBD1. Germline CDR1 reads SEHNR; CDR2 reads FQNEAQ (reference sequence). CDR3 length: 15 residues. V lost 3 bases and J lost 1; bases outside the gene matches: 3. Written as DNA, the CDR3 is TGTGCCAGCAGCTTCCGGGACAGGGCGAACACTGAAGCTTTCTTT. Translated: CASSFRDRANTEAFF.

The chain uses TRBV5-1 and TRBJ2-3; TRBD2 might be the D (5 bases). CDR1 and CDR2 (germline): SGHRS, YFSETQ. This CDR3 comprises 14 residues. Trimming shortened V by 7 bases and J by 2 bases, and 14 bases separated the two germline ends. In DNA form, the CDR3 reads TGCGCCAGCGGAGACCCCGGGAACACAGATACGCAGTATTTT. Protein: CASGDPGNTDTQYF. Full variable domain (outside the CDR3, taken from reference TRBV5-1 and TRBJ2-3): KAGVTQTPRYLIKTRGQQVTLSCSPISGHRSVSWYQQTPGQGLQFLFEYFSETQRNKGNFPGRFSGRQFSNSRSEMNVSTLELGDSALYLCASGDPGNTDTQYFGPGTRLTVL.

The V gene is TRBV27, the J gene TRBJ1-5; D gene uncertain. This CDR3 region has 14 residues. Germline values: CDR1 MNHEY, CDR2 SMNVEV (reference sequence). Trimming pared 8 bases from V and 2 bases from J, leaving 13 bases between. The CDR3 sequence: CASRFGRGNQPQHF. The CDR3 DNA reads TGTGCCAGCCGATTTGGGAGGGGCAATCAGCCCCAGCATTTT.

The chain joins TRBV14 to TRBJ1-1; D is undetermined. This CDR3 region has 13 residues. V lost 3 bases to trimming and J lost 3 bases, with 8 bases between them. Germline V lookup: CDR1 SGHDN, CDR2 FVKESK. For the CDR3, the DNA is TGTGCCAGCAGCCAGAGGGAGTACACTGAAGCTTTCTTT. It specifies CASSQREYTEAFF.